This entry lists 29 T cell receptor beta chains sequenced from one sample in a study of cytomegalovirus exposure and HLA in healthy donors. The PCR had 60 Vbeta and 13 Jbeta primers. Data came from immunoSEQ multiplex PCR; TCRdb stores just in-frame clones and leaves some out. The sample carries roughly 200,000 clones, roughly 85% recorded once. The sample was PBMCs. All receptors come from a woman aged 50 to 60 in good health and CMV-seronegative.

The genes are TRBV4-3 and TRBJ2-1; D ambiguous. Between the trimmed V and J ends, which lost 0 bases and 9 bases, there was a span of 9 bases. CDR3 length: 13 amino acids. CDR1 LGHNA and CDR2 YSLEER come from the germline V gene. The CDR3 DNA reads as TGCGCCAGCAGCCAAGATCGCGCGGTTGAGCAGTTCTTC. This translates into CASSQDRAVEQFF.

The chain is built from TRBV2 and TRBJ2-7; possibly TRBD1 for D (6 bases). V was shortened by 9 bases and J by 2 bases, with 17 bases between the two germline ends. This CDR3 region has 14 residues. Germline V gene lookup returns CDR1 SNHLY and CDR2 FYNNEI. The DNA of the CDR3 is TGTGCCAGGACCCCGAGACAGGCGACCTACGAGCAGTACTTC. It encodes CARTPRQATYEQYF.

The rearrangement links TRBV6-1 to TRBJ1-2, with a tentative D call TRBD1 (6 bases). This CDR3 comprises 15 residues. Looked up from germline, CDR1 is MNHNS and CDR2 is SASEGT. Trimming removed 6 bases at V and 7 bases at J, with 21 bases between. CDR3 nucleotides: TGTGCCAGCAGCCGGCTAGGGGTGGGGGCGTTTGGCTACACCTTC. It translates to CASSRLGVGAFGYTF.

The chain joins TRBV19 to TRBJ1-3; no definite D call. The V gene's germline CDR1 is LNHDA and CDR2 SQIVND (reference sequence). The V gene lost 5 bases and the J gene lost 0 bases, with 5 bases spanning the gap. This CDR3 comprises 13 residues. CDR3 region: CASSLPSGNTIYF. CDR3 in DNA: TGTGCCAGTAGTCTCCCCTCTGGAAACACCATATATTTT.

This rearrangement joins TRBV28 to TRBJ2-1, with TRBD1 matching 7 bases. Germline V gene sequence: CDR1 MDHEN, CDR2 SYDVKM. V lost 3 bases and J lost 7; bases outside the gene matches: 6. The CDR3 has 14 residues. The CDR3 nucleotides are TGTGCCAGCAGTTTGGGACAGTGGATGAATGAGCAGTTCTTC. It translates to CASSLGQWMNEQFF.

V and J are TRBV23-1 and TRBJ1-4, with no clear D. TRBV23-1 is an ORF, and what it does is uncertain. V shed 3 bases and J shed 8 bases, with 7 bases lying between them. The CDR3 loop spans 12 amino acids. The CDR3 here is CASSQPREKLFF. The CDR3 DNA is TGCGCCAGCAGTCAGCCCCGGGAAAAACTGTTTTTT.

The chain joins TRBV7-8 to TRBJ1-2; 8 bases are shared with TRBD1. Germline V gene lookup returns CDR1 SGHVS and CDR2 FQNEAQ. Trimming cost V 1 base and J 3 bases; bases outside gene matches: 4. The CDR3 has 15 residues. The CDR3 bases are TGTGCCAGCAGCTTAGAGACAGGGGACTACTATGGCTACACCTTC. Translated: CASSLETGDYYGYTF.

This chain connects TRBV5-1 to TRBJ2-5, with a tentative D call TRBD2 (5 bases). V was trimmed by 5 bases and J by 5 bases, leaving 13 bases between them. The germline gives CDR1 SGHRS, CDR2 YFSETQ. The CDR3 totals 13 residues. CDR3 bases: TGCGCCAGCAGGGACTCGCCGGGGGAGACCCAGTACTTC. Its translation is CASRDSPGETQYF.

The chain is built from TRBV15 and TRBJ2-1; 12 bases line up with TRBD2. The V and J ends lost 1 base and 9 bases, in that order; junction bases with no gene match: 7. In germline, CDR1 is LNHNV, CDR2 YYDKDF (reference sequence). The CDR3 contains 16 residues. The CDR3 region is CATSRVSSGREGEQFF. CDR3 in DNA: TGTGCCACCAGCAGAGTGTCTAGCGGGAGGGAAGGTGAGCAGTTCTTC.

V is TRBV28 and J is TRBJ1-2; D is unclear. Germline CDR1 is MDHEN and CDR2 is SYDVKM. This CDR3 spans 12 amino acids. Trimming pared 5 bases from V and 7 bases from J, leaving 11 bases between. The CDR3 DNA reads TGTGCCAGCAGTCAGACCTCGGGTGGCTACACCTTC. This encodes CASSQTSGGYTF.

J is TRBJ1-3 and V is TRBV30; D unresolved. The CDR3 covers 13 residues. V was cut by 4 bases and J by 0 bases, with 7 bases left in between. Germline-derived CDR1 and CDR2 are GTSNPN and SVGIG (reference sequence). CDR3 sequence: CAWKASSGNTIYF. The CDR3 DNA is TGTGCCTGGAAAGCTAGCTCTGGAAACACCATATATTTT.

The V call is TRBV25-1, the J call TRBJ1-4; 10 positions match TRBD1. Losses at the gene ends were 6 bases for V and 7 bases for J; bases not matched to a gene: 2. The CDR3 length is 13 residues. Germline loops: CDR1 MGHDK, CDR2 SYGVNS. CDR3 amino acids: CASRGQGSEKLFF. The CDR3 nucleotides read TGTGCCAGCAGGGGACAGGGGTCTGAAAAACTGTTTTTT.

The J gene is TRBJ2-1, the V gene TRBV7-9; maybe TRBD1 (5 bases). The germline V gene encodes CDR1 SEHNR and CDR2 FQNEAQ (reference sequence). Trimming left V 1 base short and J 5 bases short, with 15 bases between. The CDR3 length is 16 residues. CDR3 region: CASSLEVAMGHNEQFF. The CDR3 coding sequence is TGTGCCAGCAGCTTAGAGGTCGCCATGGGGCACAATGAGCAGTTCTTC. The complete variable domain, with remaining parts taken from reference TRBV7-9 and TRBJ2-1, reads DTGVSQNPRHKITKRGQNVTFRCDPISEHNRLYWYRQTLGQGPEFLTYFQNEAQLEKSRLLSDRFSAERPKGSFSTLEIQRTEQGDSAMYLCASSLEVAMGHNEQFFGPGTRLTVL.

The V call is TRBV5-6, the J call TRBJ2-5; 7 bases line up with TRBD2. CDR1 and CDR2 (germline): SGHDT, YYEEEE. V lost 2 bases to trimming and J lost 4 bases; unmatched junction nucleotides: 5. This CDR3 is 14 amino acids long. For the CDR3, the DNA is TGTGCCAGCAGCTTTGGCGGGAGAGGAGAGACCCAGTACTTC. It yields the protein CASSFGGRGETQYF.

J is TRBJ2-1 and V is TRBV12-5; D is perhaps TRBD1 (7 bases). The CDR3 extends over 15 amino acids. V lost 5 bases, J lost 0 bases, and 11 bases lay in between. Germline V lookup: CDR1 LGHNT, CDR2 FRNRAP. CDR3 sequence: CASGAGQSSYNEQFF. CDR3 nucleotide sequence: TGTGCTAGTGGTGCGGGACAGAGCTCCTACAATGAGCAGTTCTTC.

This clone showed up just a few times. The gene calls are TRBV2 and TRBJ2-5; TRBD1 agrees at 10 bases. The J call may be mistaken, given a closer DNA end match to TRBJ2-7. This CDR3 spans 15 amino acids. Germline CDR1 reads SNHLY; CDR2 reads FYNNEI. The chain's CDR3 is CASRRTGGTIYEQYF. CDR3 DNA sequence: TGTGCCAGCAGGAGGACAGGGGGAACCATCTACGAGCAGTACTTC.

The rearrangement joins TRBV2 to TRBJ1-1; possible D gene TRBD1, 5 bases. CDR1 is SNHLY, CDR2 FYNNEI, per germline. V lost 2 bases to trimming and J lost 1 base, with 11 bases between them. CDR3 length: 15 amino acids. The DNA of the CDR3 is TGTGCCAGCAGTGAACCCATAGGACAGAACACTGAAGCTTTCTTT. As protein: CASSEPIGQNTEAFF. The entire variable domain, with the rest obtained from reference TRBV2 and TRBJ1-1, is as follows: EPEVTQTPSHQVTQMGQEVILRCVPISNHLYFYWYRQILGQKVEFLVSFYNNEISEKSEIFDDQFSVERPDGSNFTLKIRSTKLEDSAMYFCASSEPIGQNTEAFFGQGTRLTVV.

This chain joins TRBV11-2 and TRBJ1-5; the D gene is possibly TRBD1 (5 bases). The CDR3 sequence is 15 residues long. Trimming pared 1 base from V and 3 bases from J, leaving 10 bases between. Germline V gives CDR1 SGHAT, CDR2 FQNNGV. CDR3 DNA sequence: TGTGCCAGCAGCTTAGGACAGTCTTACAATCAGCCCCAGCATTTT. Translation: CASSLGQSYNQPQHF.

This chain joins TRBV6-5 and TRBJ2-1; TRBD1 agrees at 10 bases. The V gene's germline CDR1 is MNHEY and CDR2 SVGAGI. Unmatched junction bases numbered 4, after V lost 5 bases and J lost 3 bases. The CDR3 runs to 15 residues. The CDR3 loop is CASSPDRGLYNEQFF. The CDR3 bases are TGTGCCAGCAGTCCCGACAGGGGGCTCTACAATGAGCAGTTCTTC.

This clone showed up just once. The V gene is TRBV30, the J gene TRBJ2-7; TRBD2 aligns across 11 bases. Germline CDR1 is GTSNPN and CDR2 is SVGIG (reference sequence). V lost 3 bases, J lost 6 bases, and 4 bases stayed unmatched. This CDR3 spans 13 amino acids. The CDR3: CAWRLAGEPEQYF. Written as DNA, the CDR3 is TGTGCCTGGAGACTAGCGGGAGAACCCGAGCAGTACTTC.

The J gene is TRBJ2-2, the V gene TRBV28, with TRBD2 matching 7 bases. Germline CDR1 and CDR2: MDHEN and SYDVKM. The CDR3 spans 15 residues. Trimming removed 1 base from V and 9 bases from J; junction bases left unmatched: 8. CDR3 DNA: TGTGCCAGCAGTTTATCCACGGCGGGAGTCAGGGAGCTGTTTTTT. This codes for CASSLSTAGVRELFF.

The chain joins TRBV10-2 to TRBJ1-3; unclear D gene. The V gene's germline CDR1 is WSHSY and CDR2 SAAADI. V gave up 0 bases and J gave up 3 bases, with 12 bases separating them. This CDR3 region has 16 residues. The CDR3: CASSESGSIFGNTIYF. The CDR3 region has the DNA TGCGCCAGCAGTGAGTCGGGCTCCATTTTTGGAAACACCATATATTTT.

This chain joins TRBV30 and TRBJ1-4, with D unresolved. Trimming shortened V by 2 bases and J by 4 bases, and 14 bases separated the two germline ends. CDR3 length: 15 residues. The germline V gene has CDR1 GTSNPN and CDR2 SVGIG (reference sequence). The CDR3 here is CAWSYGGARNEKLFF. Written as DNA, the CDR3 is TGTGCCTGGAGTTACGGAGGCGCCCGTAATGAAAAACTGTTTTTT.

Here the CDR3 DNA reads TGTGCCAGCAGCTTAGAGGGGTCTGGAAACACCATATATTTT. Protein sequence: CASSLEGSGNTIYF. The rearrangement uses TRBV7-9 and TRBJ1-3; possible D gene TRBD1, 5 bases. The CDR3 runs to 14 residues. The V gene lost 1 base and the J gene lost 1 base, with 5 bases spanning the gap. CDR1 and CDR2 from the germline V gene are SEHNR and FQNEAQ (reference sequence). Full variable domain (rest looked up from reference TRBV7-9 and TRBJ1-3): DTGVSQNPRHKITKRGQNVTFRCDPISEHNRLYWYRQTLGQGPEFLTYFQNEAQLEKSRLLSDRFSAERPKGSFSTLEIQRTEQGDSAMYLCASSLEGSGNTIYFGEGSWLTVV.

This clone has only a few counts. The chain links TRBV7-9 to TRBJ1-5; D uncertain. Germline CDR1 SEHNR, CDR2 FQNEAQ (reference sequence). The CDR3 sequence is 14 residues long. Trimming left V 5 bases short and J 1 base short, with 9 bases between. In nucleotides, the CDR3 is TGTGCCAGCAGCCGAGAGGGAAGCAATCAGCCCCAGCATTTT. Translating it yields CASSREGSNQPQHF.

This clone has just a few counts. The V gene is TRBV7-2, the J gene TRBJ2-1; the D is unclear. Germline V gene sequence: CDR1 SGHTA, CDR2 FQGNSA. Between the trimmed V and J ends, which lost 5 bases and 1 base, there was a span of 12 bases. The CDR3 covers 15 residues. The CDR3 DNA is TGTGCCAGCAGCCGTGCTCTGGAGTCCTACAATGAGCAGTTCTTC. It encodes CASSRALESYNEQFF.

V and J are TRBV5-8 and TRBJ1-4; D unclear. V dropped 2 bases and J dropped 13 bases, with 9 bases sitting between them. Germline V CDR1 and CDR2: SGHTS, YDEGEE. The CDR3 extends over 11 amino acids. As DNA, the CDR3 is TGTGCCAGCAGCTTTAATCTGGCACTGTTTTTT. It codes for CASSFNLALFF.

This clone was picked up one time. The chain has TRBV18 and TRBJ2-7, with 10 bases lining up with TRBD2. V lost 4 bases to trimming and J lost 0 bases; unmatched junction nucleotides: 6. The CDR3 loop spans 16 amino acids. From germline, CDR1 is KGHSH and CDR2 LQKENI. As DNA, the CDR3 is TGTGCCAGCTCACAATACACTAGCGGGGCCTCCTACGAGCAGTACTTC. Its translation: CASSQYTSGASYEQYF. Filled out from reference TRBV18 and TRBJ2-7, the complete variable domain reads NAGVMQNPRHLVRRRGQEARLRCSPMKGHSHVYWYRQLPEEGLKFMVYLQKENIIDESGMPKERFSAEFPKEGPSILRIQQVVRGDSAAYFCASSQYTSGASYEQYFGPGTRLTVT.

The chain carries TRBV4-1 and TRBJ2-2; 7 bases map to TRBD2. J was trimmed by 4 bases and V by 1 base; bases with no gene match: 9. The CDR3 has 17 amino acids. Germline V gives CDR1 MGHRA, CDR2 YSYEKL. The CDR3 DNA sequence: TGCGCCAGCAGCCAAGTAGAAGCGGGACGTAGCACCGGGGAGCTGTTTTTT. Its protein is CASSQVEAGRSTGELFF.